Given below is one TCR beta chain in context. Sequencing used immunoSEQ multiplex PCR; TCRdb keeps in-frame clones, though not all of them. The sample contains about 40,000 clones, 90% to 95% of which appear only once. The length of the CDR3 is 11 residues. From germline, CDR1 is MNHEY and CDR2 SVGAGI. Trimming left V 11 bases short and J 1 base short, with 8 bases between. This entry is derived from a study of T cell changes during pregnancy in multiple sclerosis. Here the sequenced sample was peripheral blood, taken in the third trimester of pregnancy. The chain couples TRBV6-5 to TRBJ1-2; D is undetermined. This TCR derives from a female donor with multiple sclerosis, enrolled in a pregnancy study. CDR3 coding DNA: TGTGCCGGCGGGTTTAACTATGGCTACACCTTC. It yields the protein CAGGFNYGYTF.